The clone carrying this T cell receptor beta chain was counted between two and nine times. Its antigen is as yet unknown. TCRdb re-analysed the 5' RACE reads in MiXCR, keeping a single row per CDR3 protein. The sample has 350,000 or so distinct CDR3 sequences, 6.5% to 10% seen once; the top ten hold roughly 15%. These data belong to a study of CD8 T cells in ankylosing spondylitis. CDR1 and CDR2 (germline): MNHEY, SVGEGT. The CDR3 totals 15 residues. Trimming shortened V by 6 bases and J by 0 bases, and 15 bases separated the two germline ends. General study results and limits: It appeared that ankylosing spondylitis blood was characterized by a TCR beta motif of under ten highly homologous variants.

The sequenced sample consisted of blood, either unsorted or a sorted T cell fraction (not recorded which). This receptor was identified in a male donor with ankylosing spondylitis. The V and J genes are TRBV6-2 or TRBV6-3 and TRBJ2-7; no clear D gene. Here the CDR3 DNA reads TGTGCCAGCAGCCTCTACGTGACCAGCTCCTACGAGCAGTACTTC. Translating gives CASSLYVTSSYEQYF.